The subject of this entry is one TCR beta chain. Its antigen is not identified. The germline gives CDR1 SNHLY, CDR2 FYNNEI. The CDR3 length is 12 residues. J was trimmed by 0 bases and V by 10 bases; bases with no gene match: 3. This record comes from a study of cytomegalovirus exposure and HLA in healthy donors. Study-level findings and limits: The tendency of first-cohort TCR clusters to co-occur in the 120 or so validation repertoires emerged from a later analysis. A list of 150 or so TCR beta chains associated with cytomegalovirus was given. Rarity marked most TCR sequences, yet some public TCRs occurred in many donors.

The donors were part of the roughly 120-subject validation cohort, which stood apart from the roughly 700-subject first cohort. Sequencing was performed with immunoSEQ multiplex PCR; in TCRdb, only in-frame clones are kept and a portion is missing. The data hold more than 250,000 clones, with around 86% observed a single time. The rearrangement joins TRBV2 to TRBJ2-7; TRBD1 matches at 7 bases. The TCR sequence derives from a woman under 30 in good health and CMV-seronegative. Sequenced input: PBMCs. The CDR3 DNA reads TGTGCCATGGGACAGACCTCCTACGAGCAGTACTTC. Translated: CAMGQTSYEQYF. Looking up the rest from reference TRBV2 and TRBJ2-7 gives the full variable domain: EPEVTQTPSHQVTQMGQEVILRCVPISNHLYFYWYRQILGQKVEFLVSFYNNEISEKSEIFDDQFSVERPDGSNFTLKIRSTKLEDSAMYFCAMGQTSYEQYFGPGTRLTVT.